This T cell receptor beta chain was documented in a study of long-term antiretroviral therapy in people with HIV. With survey level as its setting, the immunoSEQ assay was v3.0. Sequencing aimed at about 40,000-55,000 T-cell genomes per sample. Here immunoSEQ multiplex PCR was the method, and the copy in TCRdb shows in-frame clones only, minus some. The sample lists 35,000 to 45,000 clones; around four fifths were seen once. V was trimmed by 6 bases and J by 1 base, leaving 15 bases between them. Germline lookup yields CDR1 MRHNA and CDR2 SNTAGT. The CDR3 is made up of 16 amino acids. As for this clone: The antigen is not known.

Overall study findings and caveats: When set beside controls, HIV repertoires had CDR3 length ranges that were narrower.

Every specimen held between 1-10 million cryopreserved PBMC. These were thawed and washed before DNA extraction. The TCR was taken from a man aged 18 to 29 with HIV. The gene calls are TRBV6-4 and TRBJ2-2; D is possibly TRBD2 (6 bases). Sequencing used unsorted PBMCs, obtained 0.3 years after starting antiretroviral therapy. CDR3 bases: TGTGCCAGCAGCCCAACCGGGACTTTGAACACCGGGGAGCTGTTTTTT. It codes for CASSPTGTLNTGELFF.